These 10 T cell receptor beta chains were sequenced from one sample in a study of blood T cell repertoires in COVID-19. Sequencing was performed with immunoSEQ multiplex PCR; in TCRdb, only in-frame clones are kept and a portion is missing. This sample has about 220,000 clones, with around 80% found just once. The sequencing input was peripheral blood. These receptors were taken from a woman aged 55-70 years who had recovered from COVID-19.

J is TRBJ1-5 and V is TRBV25-1; D ambiguous. The CDR3 is made up of 14 amino acids. V was pared by 6 bases and J by 0 bases, with 9 bases between. CDR1 and CDR2 from the germline V gene are MGHDK and SYGVNS. CDR3 protein: CASSSQYSNQPQHF. The CDR3 DNA reads TGTGCCAGCAGCTCTCAGTATAGCAATCAGCCCCAGCATTTT. The whole variable domain, remainder taken from reference TRBV25-1 and TRBJ1-5, is EADIYQTPRYLVIGTGKKITLECSQTMGHDKMYWYQQDPGMELHLIHYSYGVNSTEKGDLSSESTVSRIRTEHFPLTLESARPSHTSQYLCASSSQYSNQPQHFGDGTRLSIL.

J is TRBJ1-1 and V is TRBV5-5, with D uncertain. CDR1 and CDR2 (germline): SGHKS, YYEKEE (reference sequence). V lost 4 bases to trimming and J lost 1 base, with 11 bases between them. This CDR3 region has 14 residues. The CDR3 protein is CASSLDIANTEAFF. The CDR3 DNA reads as TGTGCCAGCAGCCTCGATATAGCGAACACTGAAGCTTTCTTT.

The J gene is TRBJ2-7, the V gene TRBV3-1 (or the pseudogene TRBV3-2); 10 bases line up with TRBD2. V gave up 1 base and J gave up 3 bases; unmatched junction bases: 6. Germline V gene data show CDR1 as LGHDT and CDR2 as YNNKEL (reference sequence). This CDR3 has 16 residues. The CDR3 spells CASSQGLASGGYEQYF. The CDR3 DNA is TGTGCCAGCAGCCAAGGCCTGGCTAGCGGGGGCTACGAGCAGTACTTC.

The V gene is TRBV19, the J gene TRBJ1-3, with D unclear. Germline values: CDR1 LNHDA, CDR2 SQIVND (reference sequence). V was cut by 2 bases and J by 1 base, with 6 bases left in between. There are 14 residues in the CDR3. CDR3 loop: CASSIRFSGNTIYF. The DNA of the CDR3 is TGTGCCAGTAGTATACGGTTTTCTGGAAACACCATATATTTT.

This clone was recorded many times. The rearrangement uses TRBV5-1 and TRBJ2-1; 7 bases are shared with TRBD1. V shed 3 bases and J 8 bases; nucleotides not matched to a gene: 2. The CDR3 covers 12 residues. Germline V gene data show CDR1 as SGHRS and CDR2 as YFSETQ. CDR3 protein: CASSSQGYEQFF. In nucleotides, the CDR3 is TGCGCCAGCAGCTCACAGGGGTATGAGCAGTTCTTC. The whole variable domain, remainder taken from reference TRBV5-1 and TRBJ2-1, is KAGVTQTPRYLIKTRGQQVTLSCSPISGHRSVSWYQQTPGQGLQFLFEYFSETQRNKGNFPGRFSGRQFSNSRSEMNVSTLELGDSALYLCASSSQGYEQFFGPGTRLTVL.

This clone appeared once. V usage is TRBV7-9 and J usage is TRBJ1-6, with 11 bases identical to TRBD1. This CDR3 contains 15 residues. CDR1 and CDR2 (germline): SEHNR, FQNEAQ (reference sequence). Trimming cost V 5 bases and J 8 bases; bases outside gene matches: 5. In DNA form, the CDR3 reads TGTGCCAGCAGCGACGGACAGGGGGCTGATTCACCCCTCCACTTT. It encodes CASSDGQGADSPLHF.

The chain combines TRBV11-2 with TRBJ1-2; 7 bases match TRBD1. CDR3 length: 15 amino acids. Germline-derived CDR1 and CDR2 are SGHAT and FQNNGV. J lost 4 bases, V lost 4 bases, and 9 bases had no gene match. The CDR3 sequence: CASSSSTGPFYGYTF. The CDR3 nucleotides are TGTGCCAGCAGCTCCTCGACAGGGCCTTTCTATGGCTACACCTTC.

V and J are TRBV3-1 (or the pseudogene TRBV3-2) and TRBJ2-1, with D maybe TRBD2 (6 bases). Germline V gene lookup returns CDR1 LGHDT and CDR2 YNNKEL (reference sequence). This CDR3 is built from 12 residues. With 0 bases removed from V and 13 bases from J, the gap between germline ends came to 10 bases. The CDR3 spells CASSQDLGLQFF. DNA for the CDR3: TGTGCCAGCAGCCAAGATCTGGGACTTCAGTTCTTC.

This clone was seen only a few times. The rearrangement links TRBV2 to TRBJ1-5; unclear D gene. The germline V gene has CDR1 SNHLY and CDR2 FYNNEI. The CDR3 totals 13 residues. V dropped 4 bases and J dropped 4 bases, with 8 bases sitting between them. The CDR3 nucleotides are TGTGCCAGCAGTGGTCAACAAAATCAGCCCCAGCATTTT. Translating it yields CASSGQQNQPQHF.

Only one count was recorded for this clone. The chain couples TRBV6-5 to TRBJ2-1; D may be TRBD1 (6 bases). The germline V gene encodes CDR1 MNHEY and CDR2 SVGAGI. Trimming shortened V by 4 bases and J by 15 bases, and 19 bases separated the two germline ends. The CDR3 is 13 residues long. The CDR3 DNA reads as TGTGCCAGCAGTTTGTTCAGGACAGACCTCCGGTTCTTC. As protein: CASSLFRTDLRFF.